The 3 T cell receptor beta chains in this list originate from one sample, sequenced in a study of blood T cell repertoires in COVID-19. The protocol was immunoSEQ multiplex PCR, while the TCRdb copy is restricted to in-frame clones and leaves out a portion. Of roughly 25,000 clones detected, more than 80% appear once; the ten largest clones hold less than 2.5%. Specimen: peripheral blood. The source of these receptors is a woman aged 70-85 years with COVID-19, enrolled during active disease.

The chain uses TRBV4-1 and TRBJ2-7; D perhaps matches TRBD2 (6 bases). CDR1 and CDR2 (germline): MGHRA, YSYEKL. The V end was cut by 3 bases, the J end by 5 bases, with 14 bases between. The length of the CDR3 is 14 residues. In nucleotides, the CDR3 is TGCGCCAGCAGCCAGGGACTGGGGGGTCACGAGCAGTACTTC. Amino acid sequence: CASSQGLGGHEQYF.

The chain employs TRBV2 and TRBJ2-1; D may be TRBD1 (5 bases). Trimming took off 2 bases at V and 10 bases at J, with 12 bases between the two ends. The CDR3 runs 13 residues. Germline V lookup: CDR1 SNHLY, CDR2 FYNNEI. CDR3 in DNA: TGTGCCAGCAGTGAACAGGGTCCGGGCGAGCAGTTCTTC. Translated: CASSEQGPGEQFF.

The chain carries TRBV19 and TRBJ1-3; D might be TRBD1 (5 bases). Germline CDR1 and CDR2: LNHDA and SQIVND (reference sequence). V gave up 3 bases and J gave up 3 bases, with 15 bases separating them. This CDR3 contains 16 residues. The DNA for the CDR3 is TGTGCCAGTAGTATGGGACTCACTGTCGTTGGAAACACCATATATTTT. It is translated as CASSMGLTVVGNTIYF.